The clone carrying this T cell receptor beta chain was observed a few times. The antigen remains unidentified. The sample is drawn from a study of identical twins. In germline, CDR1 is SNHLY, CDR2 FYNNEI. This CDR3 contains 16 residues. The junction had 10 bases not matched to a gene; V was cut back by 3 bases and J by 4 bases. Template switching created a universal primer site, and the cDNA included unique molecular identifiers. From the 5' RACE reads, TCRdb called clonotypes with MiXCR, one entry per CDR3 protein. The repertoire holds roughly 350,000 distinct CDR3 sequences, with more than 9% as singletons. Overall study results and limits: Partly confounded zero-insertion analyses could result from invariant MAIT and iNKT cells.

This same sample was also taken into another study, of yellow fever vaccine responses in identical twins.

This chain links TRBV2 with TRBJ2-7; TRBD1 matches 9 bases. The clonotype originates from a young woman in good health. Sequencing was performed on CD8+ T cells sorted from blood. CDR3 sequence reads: CASSDSRDRVSYEQYV. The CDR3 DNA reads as TGTGCCAGCAGTGATAGTCGGGACAGGGTTTCGTACGAGCAGTACGTC.